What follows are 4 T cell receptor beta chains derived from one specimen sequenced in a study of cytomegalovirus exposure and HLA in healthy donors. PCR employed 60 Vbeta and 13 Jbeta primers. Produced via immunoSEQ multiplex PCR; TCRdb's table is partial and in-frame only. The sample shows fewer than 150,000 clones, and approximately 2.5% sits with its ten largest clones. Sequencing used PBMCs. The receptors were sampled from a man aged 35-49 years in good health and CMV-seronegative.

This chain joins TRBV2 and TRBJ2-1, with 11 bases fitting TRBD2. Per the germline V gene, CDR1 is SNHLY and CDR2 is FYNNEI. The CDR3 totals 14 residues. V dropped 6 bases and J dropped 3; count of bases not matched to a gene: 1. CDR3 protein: CASRGLADYNEQFF. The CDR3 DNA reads TGTGCCAGCAGGGGACTAGCGGACTACAATGAGCAGTTCTTC.

The CDR3 nucleotides are TGTGCCAGCAGCTTACGGACAGCTAACTATGGCTACACCTTC. Protein sequence: CASSLRTANYGYTF. V usage is TRBV11-2 and J usage is TRBJ1-2, with D tentatively TRBD1 (6 bases). Germline V lookup: CDR1 SGHAT, CDR2 FQNNGV. V lost 2 bases to trimming and J lost 0 bases, with 7 bases between them. The CDR3 consists of 14 residues.

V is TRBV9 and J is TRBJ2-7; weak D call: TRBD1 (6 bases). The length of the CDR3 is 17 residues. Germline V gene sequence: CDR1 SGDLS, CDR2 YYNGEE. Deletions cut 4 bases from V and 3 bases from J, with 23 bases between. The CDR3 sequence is CASSPSYGIRDNYEQYF. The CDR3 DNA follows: TGTGCCAGCAGCCCCAGTTATGGGATCCGGGACAACTACGAGCAGTACTTC.

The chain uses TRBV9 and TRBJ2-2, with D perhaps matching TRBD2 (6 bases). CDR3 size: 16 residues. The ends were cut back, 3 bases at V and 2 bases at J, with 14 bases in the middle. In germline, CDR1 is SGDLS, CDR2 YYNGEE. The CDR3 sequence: CASSERGDSNTGELFF. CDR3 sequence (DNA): TGTGCCAGCAGCGAGAGAGGGGACTCCAACACCGGGGAGCTGTTTTTT.